This entry lists 15 T cell receptor beta chains sequenced from one sample in a study of naive and memory T cell subsets. Both TRBC1 and TRBC2 were covered by a beta constant-region primer of two equimolar oligonucleotides. Each CDR3 protein is one row after TCRdb ran MiXCR on the UMI-ligation and nested PCR reads. The sample carries approximately 140,000 distinct CDR3 sequences, 17% recorded once. Specimen: naive CD4+ T cells from blood. These receptors were taken from a human donor in good health.

This rearrangement joins TRBV4-1 to TRBJ2-3; D possibly corresponds to TRBD1 (7 bases). Germline loops: CDR1 MGHRA, CDR2 YSYEKL. The CDR3 sequence is 17 residues long. V lost 0 bases and J 2 bases, leaving 15 bases between the germline ends. The CDR3 nucleotides read TGCGCCAGCAGCCAAGACGGGGGACAGAGCTTCACAGATACGCAGTATTTT. Amino acids: CASSQDGGQSFTDTQYF.

Only a few counts were recorded for this clonotype. The rearrangement links TRBV24-1 to TRBJ2-1; D is uncertain. Germline CDR1 KGHDR, CDR2 SFDVKD. V shed 1 base and J shed 12 bases, with 12 bases lying between them. The CDR3 extends over 13 amino acids. This CDR3 is CATSDFGPDGQFF. The CDR3 bases are TGTGCCACCAGTGATTTCGGGCCCGACGGGCAGTTCTTC.

This clonotype has ten or more counts. This chain connects TRBV28 to TRBJ1-2; D unresolved. The CDR3 is made up of 12 amino acids. The ends were cut back, 4 bases at V and 0 bases at J, with 3 bases in the middle. CDR1 is MDHEN, CDR2 SYDVKM, per germline. DNA of the CDR3: TGTGCCAGCAGTTCACCTAACTATGGCTACACCTTC. Translation gives CASSSPNYGYTF.

The rearrangement uses TRBV18 and TRBJ2-2, with 10 bases aligning to TRBD1. The CDR3 extends over 17 amino acids. Germline CDR1 is KGHSH and CDR2 is LQKENI. Losses at the gene ends were 1 base for V and 5 bases for J; bases not matched to a gene: 7. The CDR3 sequence: CASSPLSRTGGTGELFF. CDR3 coding DNA: TGTGCCAGCTCACCACTCTCCAGGACAGGGGGTACCGGGGAGCTGTTTTTT.

The gene calls are TRBV27 and TRBJ2-5; 13 bases agree with TRBD2. The junction had 7 bases not matched to a gene; V was cut back by 4 bases and J by 5 bases. From germline, CDR1 is MNHEY and CDR2 SMNVEV (reference sequence). The length of the CDR3 is 16 residues. The CDR3 DNA follows: TGTGCCAGCAGTTCCTGGACTAGCGGGAGCGTGGAGACCCAGTACTTC. This sequence encodes CASSSWTSGSVETQYF.

This clonotype was seen a few times. This chain uses TRBV19 with TRBJ2-1; 7 positions agree with TRBD2. The trim removed 3 bases at V and 1 base at J, leaving 6 bases unmatched. The CDR3 has 16 amino acids. The germline gives CDR1 LNHDA, CDR2 SQIVND (reference sequence). The CDR3 DNA is TGTGCCAGTAGTATGGGAGGGAGAGGGTCCTACAATGAGCAGTTCTTC. Its translation: CASSMGGRGSYNEQFF.

The rearrangement joins TRBV5-1 to TRBJ2-3, with 12 positions matching TRBD2. The CDR3 sequence is 14 residues long. Trimming removed 4 bases from V and 6 bases from J; junction bases left unmatched: 3. The germline V gene has CDR1 SGHRS and CDR2 YFSETQ. CDR3: CASSTGTSGDTQYF. CDR3 nucleotide sequence: TGCGCCAGCAGCACGGGGACTAGCGGGGATACGCAGTATTTT.

This clonotype was observed a handful of times. J is TRBJ2-1 and V is TRBV29-1, with TRBD2 identical over 13 bases. Per the germline V gene, CDR1 is SQVTM and CDR2 is ANQGSEA. The CDR3 is made up of 14 amino acids. Germline trimming cut 5 bases from V and 7 bases from J; bases unmatched to any gene: 5. In DNA form, the CDR3 reads TGCAGCGTTAAGGGACTAGCGGGAAGTAATGAGCAGTTCTTC. Translation: CSVKGLAGSNEQFF.

The chain carries TRBV5-1 and TRBJ2-1; a weak D match, TRBD1 (7 bases). With 3 bases removed from V and 3 bases from J, the gap between germline ends came to 10 bases. This CDR3 has 14 residues. CDR1 is SGHRS and CDR2 is YFSETQ in the germline V gene. In DNA, the CDR3 is TGCGCCAGCAGCTGGCGGGACAGCTACAATGAGCAGTTCTTC. Translating gives CASSWRDSYNEQFF.

The V gene is TRBV28, the J gene TRBJ1-6; D not certain. V was clipped by 5 bases and J by 7 bases, with 9 bases between them. In germline, CDR1 is MDHEN, CDR2 SYDVKM. This CDR3 is 13 amino acids long. The CDR3 DNA follows: TGTGCCAGCAGTGGAACCGCAAATTCACCCCTCCACTTT. Protein: CASSGTANSPLHF.

This clonotype turned up a few times. The CDR3 is CASSRGQPNTEAFF. CDR3 coding DNA: TGTGCCAGCTCAAGGGGACAGCCTAACACTGAAGCTTTCTTT. This chain joins TRBV18 and TRBJ1-1; the match to TRBD1 covers 7 bases. V was pared by 5 bases and J by 2 bases, with 5 bases of the junction left unmatched. The germline V gene has CDR1 KGHSH and CDR2 LQKENI. The CDR3 is 14 residues long.

The chain couples TRBV7-9 to TRBJ2-7, with a possible D match to TRBD2 (6 bases). CDR3 length equals 14 residues. Per the germline V gene, CDR1 is SEHNR and CDR2 is FQNEAQ (reference sequence). V was shortened by 1 base and J by 2 bases, with 9 bases between the two germline ends. The CDR3 reads CASSLGREPYEQYF. The CDR3 DNA sequence: TGTGCCAGCAGCTTAGGGCGGGAACCCTACGAGCAGTACTTC.

This clonotype has only a few counts. The chain's CDR3 is CASSPHDRTGTYEQYF. CDR3 nucleotides: TGTGCCAGCAGCCCCCACGACAGAACAGGTACCTACGAGCAGTACTTC. The rearrangement uses TRBV3-1 and TRBJ2-7, with a possible D match to TRBD1 (5 bases). V lost 4 bases and J lost 2, with 18 bases in between. The CDR3 has 16 residues. The V gene's germline CDR1 is LGHDT and CDR2 YNNKEL (reference sequence).

The chain links TRBV6-2 or TRBV6-3 to TRBJ1-5; D call uncertain. CDR3 length: 15 amino acids. Trimming pared 6 bases from V and 3 bases from J, leaving 15 bases between. Germline CDR1 and CDR2: MNHEY and SVGEGT. CDR3 loop: CASSPPGRINQPQHF. CDR3 bases: TGTGCCAGCAGCCCACCCGGACGCATCAATCAGCCCCAGCATTTT.

The rearrangement joins TRBV4-3 to TRBJ2-7; 15 bases align to TRBD2. Germline V gives CDR1 LGHNA, CDR2 YSLEER. This CDR3 has 16 residues. The trim removed 3 bases at V and 6 bases at J, leaving 6 bases unmatched. The CDR3 spells CASSQGWGLAGGEQYF. In DNA, the CDR3 is TGCGCCAGCAGCCAGGGATGGGGACTAGCGGGAGGCGAGCAGTACTTC.